The rows below give T cell receptor beta chains drawn from one sample of a study of beta chain features in type 1 diabetes. Profiling relied on immunoSEQ multiplex PCR, and the TCRdb table lists in-frame clones only, not all of them. The sample yields hundreds of thousands of clones, 30% seen once. Sequences were obtained from naive CD4+ T cells from blood. These TCRs come from a man aged 18 to 30 in good health. Each CDR3 is given without its conserved first and last residue.

>TRBJ2-4|TRBV6-1
ASSEGGGVNIQY
>TRBJ2-1|TRBV20-1
SASRGNEQF
>TRBJ2-5|TRBV29-1
SVGTLETQY
>TRBJ2-7|TRBV7-2
ASSLYPASEQY
>TRBJ1-1|TRBV30
ARRQGRTEAF
>TRBJ2-7|TRBV4-1
ASSQEPGTLYEQY
>TRBJ1-2|TRBV4-2
ASSQGTGEGLYGYT
>TRBJ1-2|TRBV29-1
SVLQGASYGYT
>TRBJ2-1|TRBV29-1
SALRGNNEQF
>TRBJ1-4|TRBV7-2
ASSLGSGGSREKLF
>TRBJ2-7|TRBV29-1
SVADSYYEQY
>TRBJ2-1|TRBV18
ASSPAGTYNEQF
>TRBJ2-3|TRBV29-1
SVDKWQGPDTQY
>TRBJ1-1|TRBV29-1
SVEDRQGRMNTEAF
>TRBJ1-5|TRBV9
ASSVDAGQGQPQH
>TRBJ2-7|TRBV15
ATSRDTQYEQY
>TRBJ2-7|TRBV29-1
SVEGLFSTEQY
>TRBJ2-1|TRBV10-3
ASKHGSSYNEQF
>TRBJ2-2|TRBV15
ATSQQITGELF
>TRBJ1-1|TRBV29-1
SARGQYNTEAF
>TRBJ2-1|TRBV28
ASSVGGNYNEQF
>TRBJ2-6|TRBV7-3
ASSLDAGANVLT
>TRBJ2-7|TRBV29-1
SVDTGVEQY
>TRBJ2-1|TRBV18
ASSPLVDPGGF
>TRBJ2-3|TRBV29-1
SVEERGPDTQY
>TRBJ2-7|TRBV23-1
ASSLLGQRPYEQY
>TRBJ2-7|TRBV9
ASSVEEGTGDYEQY
>TRBJ2-7|TRBV29-1
SVRGQGVTTYEQY
>TRBJ2-1|TRBV30
AWSGTGGSNEQF
>TRBJ1-5|TRBV6-5
ASRVRGSNQPQH
>TRBJ2-7|TRBV28
ASSPRAATYEQY
>TRBJ2-5|TRBV30
AWTDQETQY
>TRBJ2-7|TRBV28
ASRPGGGRLYEQY
>TRBJ2-3|TRBV28
ASSFSTGEGTDTQY
>TRBJ2-3|TRBV30
AWSGGLAGADTQY
>TRBJ2-5|TRBV7-9
ASRLAGDGETQY
>TRBJ2-3|TRBV18
ASSPPADTQY
>TRBJ2-3|TRBV7-2
ASSLQRATDTQY
>TRBJ2-2|TRBV30
AGSLPGELF
>TRBJ2-4|TRBV9
ASSVTGQNIQY
>TRBJ2-7|TRBV7-2
ASSLEGRLYEQY
>TRBJ1-2|TRBV5-6
ASSRDRAYGYT
>TRBJ2-3|TRBV7-2
ASSLGRGDTQY
>TRBJ1-2|TRBV19
ASSYLGDLYGYT
>TRBJ1-2|TRBV30
AWSLGGSNYGYT
>TRBJ2-3|TRBV29-1
SGRTDTQY
>TRBJ2-7|TRBV29-1
SAGGRVREQY
>TRBJ1-1|TRBV14
ASSATGGHTEAF
>TRBJ2-3|TRBV4-3
ASSQLAGGFTDTQY
>TRBJ1-1|TRBV29-1
SGRDATEAF
>TRBJ2-5|TRBV5-1
ASSSGGWTSGRQETQY
>TRBJ2-3|TRBV20-1
SAKWTDTQY
>TRBJ2-1|TRBV5-1
ASSPGQPYNEQF
>TRBJ1-1|TRBV7-2
ASSSNMHTEAF
>TRBJ1-1|TRBV7-9
ASSSDTLTPGAF
>TRBJ2-7|TRBV18
ASSPAGTAVDEQY
>TRBJ1-4|TRBV28
ASRNDGKLF
>TRBJ1-1|TRBV5-1
ASSSLQGANTEAF
>TRBJ2-2|TRBV9
ASSIRGTTGELF